These T cell receptor beta chains were read from a single sample in a study of identical twins. TCRdb ran MiXCR on the 5' RACE reads and lists one entry per CDR3 protein. The sample has 420,000 or so distinct CDR3 sequences; approximately 17% are singletons. The sequenced material came from naive T cells sorted from blood. All receptors come from a middle-aged man in good health. Each CDR3 is given with its conserved first and last residue. D genes are given only for firm matches. Some rows have no size entry. The others give once, few or many, or a class for an expanded clone.

TRBV6-5	TRBJ1-2	-	many	CASSYAANYGYTF	TGTGCCAGCAGTTACGCCGCTAACTATGGCTACACCTTC
TRBV4-3	TRBJ2-2	-	few	CASSQDIGGDLTGELFF	TGCGCCAGCAGCCAAGATATCGGGGGAGACCTCACCGGGGAGCTGTTTTTT
TRBV5-1	TRBJ2-1	TRBD2	many	CASSLSRLAGSNEQFF	TGCGCCAGCAGCTTGTCCCGACTAGCGGGATCCAATGAGCAGTTCTTC
TRBV20-1	TRBJ2-1	-	-	CSRTVGSYNEQFF	TGCAGCCGCACCGTGGGCTCCTACAATGAGCAGTTCTTC
TRBV21-1	TRBJ2-5	-	-	CASSNHLTGETQYF	TGTGCCAGCAGCAATCATCTCACCGGGGAGACCCAGTACTTC
TRBV20-1	TRBJ1-3	-	-	CSATKEGGSGNTIYF	TGCAGTGCCACAAAGGAGGGGGGGTCTGGAAACACCATATATTTT
TRBV11-3	TRBJ2-7	TRBD2	many	CASSYGTSGAEISYEQYF	TGTGCCAGCAGCTACGGGACTAGCGGGGCAGAAATCTCCTACGAGCAGTACTTC
TRBV11-2	TRBJ1-1	-	few	CASSLKVLRQINTEAFF	TGTGCCAGCAGCTTAAAGGTATTGCGGCAGATTAACACTGAAGCTTTCTTT
TRBV9	TRBJ2-1	-	-	CASSVESRTNEQFF	TGTGCCAGCAGCGTAGAGTCTAGAACCAATGAGCAGTTCTTC
TRBV20-1	TRBJ2-2	TRBD2	-	CSATSGRVTGELFF	TGCAGTGCTACGAGCGGGAGGGTCACCGGGGAGCTGTTTTTT
TRBV10-3	TRBJ1-2	TRBD1	few	CAISEWDRAYGYTF	TGTGCCATCAGTGAGTGGGACAGGGCCTATGGCTACACCTTC
TRBV12-3/TRBV12-4	TRBJ2-7	-	few	CASSPTRTLSYEQYF	TGTGCCAGCAGCCCAACGAGGACACTCTCCTACGAGCAGTACTTC
TRBV20-1	TRBJ1-1	TRBD1	-	CSAEDRITEAFF	TGCAGTGCTGAGGACAGGATCACTGAAGCTTTCTTT
TRBV20-1	TRBJ1-2	TRBD1	-	CSARDLDRGDNYGYTF	TGCAGTGCTAGAGATCTGGACAGGGGGGATAACTATGGCTACACCTTC
TRBV9	TRBJ2-1	TRBD2	few	CASTSGIYNEQFF	TGTGCCAGCACTAGCGGGATTTACAATGAGCAGTTCTTC
TRBV29-1	TRBJ1-5	-	few	CSVADRDQPQHF	TGCAGCGTTGCAGACCGAGATCAGCCCCAGCATTTT
TRBV20-1	TRBJ1-1	-	few	CSAREVRGDTEAFF	TGCAGTGCTAGAGAAGTACGGGGGGACACTGAAGCTTTCTTT
TRBV6-1	TRBJ1-2	-	few	CASGEGLVDYGYTF	TGTGCCAGCGGCGAGGGCTTAGTGGACTATGGCTACACCTTC
TRBV6-5	TRBJ1-3	-	-	CASSSLGTASGNTIYF	TGTGCCAGCAGTTCGCTCGGGACGGCGTCTGGAAACACCATATATTTT
TRBV24-1	TRBJ2-1	-	few	CATRGADPSSYNEQFF	TGTGCCACCAGGGGGGCAGACCCAAGCTCCTACAATGAGCAGTTCTTC
TRBV11-2	TRBJ2-1	-	few	CASSLDTGSSPRGGYEQFF	TGTGCCAGCAGCTTAGATACGGGTTCTAGCCCGCGCGGGGGCTATGAGCAGTTCTTC
TRBV20-1	TRBJ2-3	TRBD2	few	CSARRAGTSDTQYF	TGCAGTGCCCGACGGGCAGGGACTAGTGATACGCAGTATTTT
TRBV5-1	TRBJ2-7	-	-	CASRGHDLLYEQYF	TGCGCCAGCAGGGGGCACGACCTCCTCTACGAGCAGTACTTC
TRBV20-1	TRBJ2-5	TRBD2	few	CSARGLAGAGGETQYF	TGCAGTGCCAGAGGGCTAGCGGGAGCGGGGGGGGAGACCCAGTACTTC
TRBV20-1	TRBJ2-2	TRBD2	many	CSANGLAGFGYTGELFF	TGCAGTGCTAACGGACTAGCGGGGTTTGGTTACACCGGGGAGCTGTTTTTT
TRBV20-1	TRBJ2-3	-	-	CSVNTDTQYF	TGCAGTGTAAACACAGATACGCAGTATTTT
TRBV20-1	TRBJ2-7	-	-	CSAGPGTASYEQYF	TGCAGTGCTGGTCCCGGGACTGCTTCCTACGAGCAGTACTTC
TRBV5-1	TRBJ1-1	-	-	CASSLSYPGNTEAFF	TGCGCCAGCAGCTTAAGTTACCCGGGGAACACTGAAGCTTTCTTT
TRBV27	TRBJ2-6	-	few	CASSIGGSGANVLTF	TGTGCCAGCAGTATCGGAGGGTCTGGGGCCAACGTCCTGACTTTC
TRBV4-2	TRBJ2-7	-	-	CASSQEGGEQYF	TGTGCCAGCAGCCAAGAGGGCGGAGAGCAGTACTTC
TRBV7-2	TRBJ2-3	-	-	CASSLGRIPGTDTQYF	TGTGCCAGCAGCTTAGGCCGGATCCCAGGCACAGATACGCAGTATTTT
TRBV7-9	TRBJ2-1	-	few	CASSSYHEQFF	TGTGCCAGCAGCTCTTATCATGAGCAGTTCTTC
TRBV6-5	TRBJ2-7	-	-	CASSSNRDFPYEQYF	TGTGCCAGCAGTTCAAACCGGGACTTTCCCTACGAGCAGTACTTC
TRBV4-1	TRBJ2-1	TRBD2	-	CASSQEGSGSYNEQFF	TGCGCCAGCAGCCAAGAAGGGAGCGGGAGCTACAATGAGCAGTTCTTC
TRBV5-4	TRBJ2-2	-	-	CASSFGAAGELFF	TGTGCCAGCAGCTTCGGGGCAGCCGGGGAGCTGTTTTTT
TRBV5-4	TRBJ2-2	TRBD2	-	CASSTGTSASNTGELFF	TGTGCCAGCAGCACCGGGACTAGCGCGTCGAACACCGGGGAGCTGTTTTTT
TRBV7-9	TRBJ1-1	-	-	CASSSQGRTNSEAFF	TGTGCCAGCAGCTCGCAAGGGAGGACTAACAGTGAAGCTTTCTTT
TRBV12-3/TRBV12-4	TRBJ2-4	-	many	CASSSLAAGNF	TGTGCCAGCAGTTCGCTAGCTGCGGGGAACTTC
TRBV10-3	TRBJ2-1	TRBD2	few	CAISDLGTSGSKNEQFF	TGTGCCATCAGTGACCTCGGGACTAGCGGGAGTAAAAATGAGCAGTTCTTC
TRBV25-1	TRBJ2-7	-	many	CASSEYDKDYEQYF	TGTGCCAGCAGTGAATATGACAAGGACTACGAGCAGTACTTC
TRBV18	TRBJ2-5	-	many	CASSPTVQETQYF	TGTGCCAGCTCACCAACCGTACAAGAGACCCAGTACTTC
TRBV4-3	TRBJ2-3	TRBD2	many	CASSQGIRTSGTDTQYF	TGCGCCAGCAGCCAAGGGATCCGGACTAGCGGAACAGATACGCAGTATTTT
TRBV7-9	TRBJ1-1	-	many	CASSLIGDGEAFF	TGTGCCAGCAGCTTAATTGGGGACGGTGAAGCTTTCTTT
TRBV28	TRBJ1-1	TRBD1	-	CASSSGQGDTEAFF	TGTGCCAGCAGTTCCGGACAGGGGGACACTGAAGCTTTCTTT
TRBV7-9	TRBJ2-7	TRBD1	-	CAGSARGSPYEQYF	TGTGCCGGCAGCGCCAGGGGGTCCCCCTACGAGCAGTACTTC
TRBV2	TRBJ2-3	-	-	CASSAMGASTDTQYF	TGTGCCAGCAGTGCGATGGGGGCCAGCACAGATACGCAGTATTTT
TRBV7-2	TRBJ2-5	TRBD2	many	CASSLNGGGSGETQYF	TGTGCCAGCAGCTTAAATGGCGGGGGTTCTGGGGAGACCCAGTACTTC
TRBV20-1	TRBJ2-5	-	-	CSATVQETQYF	TGCAGTGCTACTGTGCAAGAGACCCAGTACTTC
TRBV20-1	TRBJ2-5	TRBD2	many	CSASGLAGVTQYF	TGCAGTGCTTCGGGACTAGCGGGGGTGACCCAGTACTTC
TRBV5-4	TRBJ2-3	TRBD2	-	CASSLAGRGGRGTQYF	TGTGCCAGCAGCTTGGCTGGGCGGGGGGGCCGTGGCACGCAGTATTTT
TRBV6-1	TRBJ1-2	TRBD1	many	CASSGPDRSGYTF	TGTGCCAGCAGTGGCCCGGACAGGTCTGGCTACACCTTC
TRBV12-3/TRBV12-4	TRBJ1-2	-	-	CASRPTTGRLSNYGYTF	TGTGCCAGCAGACCTACGACAGGCCGGCTCAGTAACTATGGCTACACCTTC
TRBV7-9	TRBJ2-1	TRBD2	-	CASSLISGIRNEQFF	TGTGCCAGCAGCTTAATTAGCGGGATAAGGAATGAGCAGTTCTTC
TRBV20-1	TRBJ1-2	TRBD1	many	CSASPPLSGGEF	TGCAGTGCTTCTCCCCCACTATCAGGGGGAGAGTTC
TRBV29-1	TRBJ2-5	-	-	CSALTVMEETQYF	TGCAGCGCCCTTACAGTGATGGAAGAGACCCAGTACTTC
TRBV18	TRBJ1-2	TRBD1	many	CASSAGQPQSHYGYTF	TGTGCCAGCTCGGCGGGACAGCCCCAATCTCACTATGGCTACACCTTC